The rows below give T cell receptor beta chains drawn from one sample of a study of blood T cell repertoires in COVID-19. Some clones are missing from TCRdb's copy, which holds only in-frame ones; the method was immunoSEQ multiplex PCR. The table records around 120,000 clones, around three quarters of them present only once. The sequenced sample was peripheral blood. The receptors were gathered from a man in his sixties or seventies with acute or convalescent COVID-19. The CDR3 runs from the conserved cysteine through the conserved F or W. Fields, in order: J gene, D gene, clone size, V gene, CDR3 DNA, CDR3 protein. A D gene is named only where the DNA matches it firmly. For some rows the clone size is stated as once, few or many, or as a class when expanded; others skip it.

j_gene: TRBJ2-1; d_gene: NA; abundance: NA; v_gene: TRBV18; CDR3nt: TGTGCCAGCTCACCAGGAGGGGCCTATTACAATGAGCAGTTCTTC; CDR3aa: CASSPGGAYYNEQFF
j_gene: TRBJ2-4; d_gene: TRBD1; abundance: NA; v_gene: TRBV20-1; CDR3nt: TGCAGTGCCCCAGACAGGGCCATTCAGTACTTC; CDR3aa: CSAPDRAIQYF
j_gene: TRBJ1-5; d_gene: TRBD1; abundance: once; v_gene: TRBV7-8; CDR3nt: TGTGCCAGCAGCTTAACGGTGGACAGGAGGGGGCAGCCCCAGCATTTT; CDR3aa: CASSLTVDRRGQPQHF
j_gene: TRBJ2-2; d_gene: NA; abundance: once; v_gene: TRBV30; CDR3nt: TGTGCCTGGAGAAGAGCGTCCGAGAACACCGGGGAGCTGTTTTTT; CDR3aa: CAWRRASENTGELFF
j_gene: TRBJ2-7; d_gene: TRBD1; abundance: NA; v_gene: TRBV5-1; CDR3nt: TGCGCCAGCAGCTTGAGGGACAGGGGCGCTTCTTTTCTATACGAGCAGTACTTC; CDR3aa: CASSLRDRGASFLYEQYF
j_gene: TRBJ2-7; d_gene: NA; abundance: NA; v_gene: TRBV2; CDR3nt: TGTGCCAGCAGTGAAGCGCTTTTAGCGGCGGGCTTC; CDR3aa: CASSEALLAAGF
j_gene: TRBJ1-1; d_gene: NA; abundance: NA; v_gene: TRBV28; CDR3nt: TGTGCCAGCATGGGGGGACGTCACACTGAAGCTTTCTTT; CDR3aa: CASMGGRHTEAFF
j_gene: TRBJ2-2; d_gene: NA; abundance: NA; v_gene: TRBV9; CDR3nt: TGTGCCAGCAGCGCCCGAACTAACACCGGGGAGCTGTTTTTT; CDR3aa: CASSARTNTGELFF
j_gene: TRBJ2-1; d_gene: NA; abundance: once; v_gene: TRBV24-1; CDR3nt: TGTGCCACCAGTGACCCAGGGGATACTGAGCAGTTCTTC; CDR3aa: CATSDPGDTEQFF
j_gene: TRBJ2-5; d_gene: TRBD2; abundance: once; v_gene: TRBV4-2; CDR3nt: TGTGCCAGCAGCCGGTCACTAGCGGGGGGGCAAGAGACCCAGTACTTC; CDR3aa: CASSRSLAGGQETQYF
j_gene: TRBJ2-7; d_gene: NA; abundance: NA; v_gene: TRBV5-1; CDR3nt: TGCGCCAGCAGCTTCGGACAGCCAGAATACCCTCTCTACGAGCAGTACTTC; CDR3aa: CASSFGQPEYPLYEQYF
j_gene: TRBJ2-3; d_gene: NA; abundance: NA; v_gene: TRBV5-1; CDR3nt: TGCGCCAGCAGCTTGGCCTCGGGAAATACGCAGTATTTT; CDR3aa: CASSLASGNTQYF
j_gene: TRBJ1-4; d_gene: NA; abundance: NA; v_gene: TRBV5-1; CDR3nt: TGCGCCAGCAGCTTGGAATCGGGGTATGGGGAAAAACTGTTTTTT; CDR3aa: CASSLESGYGEKLFF